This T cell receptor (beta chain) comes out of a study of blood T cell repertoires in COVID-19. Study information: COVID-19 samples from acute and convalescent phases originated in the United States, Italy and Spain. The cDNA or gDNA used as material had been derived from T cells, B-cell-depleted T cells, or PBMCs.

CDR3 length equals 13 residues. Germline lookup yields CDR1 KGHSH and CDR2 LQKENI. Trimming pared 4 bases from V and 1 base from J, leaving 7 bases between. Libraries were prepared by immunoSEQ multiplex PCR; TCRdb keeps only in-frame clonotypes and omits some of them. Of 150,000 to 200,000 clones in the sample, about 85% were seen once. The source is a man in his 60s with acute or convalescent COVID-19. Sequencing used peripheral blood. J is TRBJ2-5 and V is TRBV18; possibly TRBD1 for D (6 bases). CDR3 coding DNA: TGTGCCAGCTCACGGGACACCCAAGAGACCCAGTACTTC. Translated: CASSRDTQETQYF.